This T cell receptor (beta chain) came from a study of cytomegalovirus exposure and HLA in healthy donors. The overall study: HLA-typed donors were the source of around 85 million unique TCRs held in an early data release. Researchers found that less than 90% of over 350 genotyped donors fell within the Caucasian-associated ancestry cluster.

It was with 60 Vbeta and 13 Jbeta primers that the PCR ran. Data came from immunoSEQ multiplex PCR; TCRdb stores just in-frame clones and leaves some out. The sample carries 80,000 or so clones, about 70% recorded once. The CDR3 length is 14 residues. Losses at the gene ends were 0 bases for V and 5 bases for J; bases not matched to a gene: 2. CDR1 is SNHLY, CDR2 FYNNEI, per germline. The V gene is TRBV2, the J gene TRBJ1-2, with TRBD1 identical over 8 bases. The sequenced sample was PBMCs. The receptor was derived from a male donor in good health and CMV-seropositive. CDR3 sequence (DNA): TGTGCCAGCAGTGAAGCAGGACAGGGTTATGGCTACACCTTC. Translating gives CASSEAGQGYGYTF.